This TCR beta chain stems from a study of OX40 agonist ivuxolimab in advanced cancers. For the study at large: Eligibility admitted prior anti-PD-1, anti-PD-L1 or anti-CTLA-4 therapy; 40% had some.

The data were produced by immunoSEQ multiplex PCR, yet TCRdb's version contains in-frame clones alone and is incomplete. Of about 95,000 clones listed, 89% are singletons. Study results and limitations: CD4+ and CD8+ blood T cells expanded clonally by week 6 at 0.1 to 3.0 mg/kg. The authors also found low normalized T-cell clonal expansion in some nonresponders. Antigen targets of the expanded peripheral T cells went undetermined.

This CDR3 has 14 residues. The ends lost 3 bases at V and 4 bases at J; junction bases unmatched: 3. Looked up from germline, CDR1 is KGHSH and CDR2 is LQKENI. Turning to this clone: Antigen: not known.

This specimen consisted of CD4+ or CD8+ T cells sorted from blood, obtained in a trial of the OX40 agonist ivuxolimab. The source of this sequence is an adult with an advanced solid tumor such as melanoma, head and neck, liver or kidney cancer. The genes are TRBV18 and TRBJ2-7; 10 nucleotides agree with TRBD1. The CDR3 coding sequence is TGTGCCAGCTCACCGGGACAGGGGAAATACGAGCAGTACTTC. It yields the protein CASSPGQGKYEQYF.